The sequence of this TCR beta chain was determined in a study of T cells in Graves' hyperthyroidism and ophthalmopathy. Amplified regions were TCR beta CDR3 sequences from RNA transcripts. The TCR CDR3 first-round RT-PCR relied on the HTBI primer set. One entry per CDR3 protein, called by TCRdb with MiXCR from the multiplex PCR reads. The table has 380,000 or so distinct CDR3 sequences, approximately 14% seen once. This clonotype was seen ten or more times. Its antigen is not known. Stability of Graves' hyperthyroidism was defined as absent ophthalmopathy progression within 18 months. A patient was excluded if there was uncontrolled infection, other autoimmune disease, pregnancy or lactation. Orbital computed tomography and thyroid ultrasound, together with serum TRAb and thyroxine and clinical symptoms, were used for diagnoses. Trimming removed 6 bases from V and 0 bases from J, with 12 bases in between. Germline assignment: CDR1 DFQATT and CDR2 SNEGSKA (reference sequence). This CDR3 is 13 amino acids long.

Findings and caveats of the study: The model's output predicted ophthalmopathy at a median of 6.5 months prior to onset.

The origin of this receptor is a woman in her 30s with Graves' hyperthyroidism. The sample consisted of blood. The chain is built from TRBV20-1 and TRBJ2-7; D gene ambiguous. The CDR3 here is CSAPEAGSYEQYF. The CDR3 DNA follows: TGCAGTGCGCCCGAGGCTGGCTCCTACGAGCAGTACTTC.